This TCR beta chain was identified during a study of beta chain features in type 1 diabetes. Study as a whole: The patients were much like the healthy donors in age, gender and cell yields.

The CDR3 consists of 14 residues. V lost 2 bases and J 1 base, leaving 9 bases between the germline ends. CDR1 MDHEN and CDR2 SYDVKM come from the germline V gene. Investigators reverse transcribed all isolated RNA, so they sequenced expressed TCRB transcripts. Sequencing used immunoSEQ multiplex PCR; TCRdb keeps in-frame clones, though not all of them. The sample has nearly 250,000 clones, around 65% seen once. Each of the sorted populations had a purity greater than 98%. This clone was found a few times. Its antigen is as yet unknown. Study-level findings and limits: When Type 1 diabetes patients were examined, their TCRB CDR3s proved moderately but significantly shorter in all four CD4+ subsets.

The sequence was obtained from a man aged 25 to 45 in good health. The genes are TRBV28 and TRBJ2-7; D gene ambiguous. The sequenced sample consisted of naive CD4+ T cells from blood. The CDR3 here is CASSLIGGSYEQYF. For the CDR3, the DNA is TGTGCCAGCAGTTTAATCGGCGGATCCTACGAGCAGTACTTC.